The next 5 T cell receptor beta chains were all read from a single sample in a study of cytomegalovirus exposure and HLA in healthy donors. Primers included in the PCR were 60 Vbeta and 13 Jbeta primers. Some clones are missing from TCRdb's copy, which holds only in-frame ones; the method was immunoSEQ multiplex PCR. Altogether some 91,000 clones are present, 78% being singletons, with the ten largest covering just over 0.75%. The source material was PBMCs. These receptors all come from a woman aged 55-70 years in good health and CMV-seronegative.

The genes are TRBV13 and TRBJ2-1; TRBD2 aligns across 7 bases. J lost 0 bases, V lost 4 bases, and 3 bases had no gene match. The CDR3 is made up of 15 amino acids. CDR1 is PRHDT and CDR2 is FYEKMQ in the germline V gene (reference sequence). As DNA, the CDR3 is TGTGCCAGCAGCTCCGGGGGGAGCTCCTACAATGAGCAGTTCTTC. Translation gives CASSSGGSSYNEQFF.

V and J are TRBV19 and TRBJ2-7, with 7 bases lining up with TRBD1. The germline V gene encodes CDR1 LNHDA and CDR2 SQIVND (reference sequence). The ends lost 4 bases at V and 0 bases at J; junction bases unmatched: 6. The CDR3 has 15 residues. For the CDR3, the DNA is TGTGCCAGTAGTAGGGGACAGCTCAGCTCCTACGAGCAGTACTTC. Translation gives CASSRGQLSSYEQYF.

This clone was recorded only once. The V gene is TRBV25-1, the J gene TRBJ1-2; 8 bases agree with TRBD1. The CDR3 spans 15 residues. V was pared by 4 bases and J by 5 bases, with 9 bases of the junction left unmatched. Germline V gene data show CDR1 as MGHDK and CDR2 as SYGVNS. CDR3 sequence (DNA): TGTGCCAGCAGTGGGACAGGGCGGCAATGGTATGGCTACACCTTC. Amino acid sequence: CASSGTGRQWYGYTF.

This clone was recorded only once. The CDR3 is CASSGSYNSPLHF. The CDR3 DNA reads as TGCGCCAGCAGCGGCAGTTATAATTCACCCCTCCACTTT. The J gene is TRBJ1-6, the V gene TRBV4-3; D uncertain. The germline gives CDR1 LGHNA, CDR2 YSLEER. The CDR3 is 13 residues long. V lost 5 bases, J lost 4 bases, and 6 bases lay in between.

The chain uses TRBV5-1 and TRBJ1-1; a possible D gene is TRBD1 (5 bases). The CDR3 runs 14 residues. Germline CDR1 is SGHRS and CDR2 is YFSETQ. Trimming stripped 0 bases from V and 1 base from J, with 7 bases between. The CDR3 DNA reads as TGCGCCAGCAGCTTGGGGGGGGAGAACACTGAAGCTTTCTTT. It translates to CASSLGGENTEAFF.